The 25 T cell receptor beta chains presented below share a single source sample, sequenced in a study of response to subunit inactivated influenza vaccine. TCRdb recomputed calls from the RT-PCR reads with MiXCR, one row per CDR3 protein. The table has approximately 530,000 distinct CDR3 sequences, over 10% seen once. The specimen was PBMCs from blood, collected roughly 45 days after vaccination. Receptor source: a man aged 50-60 years who received an inactivated influenza vaccine.

V and J are TRBV2 and TRBJ2-2; 8 nucleotides match TRBD2. The CDR3 extends over 14 amino acids. Germline V gene data show CDR1 as SNHLY and CDR2 as FYNNEI. The V segment lost 10 bases and the J segment 2 bases; nucleotides outside the gene matches: 6. The CDR3 region has the DNA TGTGCCACCCAAGGACTAGCTAACACCGGGGAGCTGTTTTTT. Translated: CATQGLANTGELFF.

The chain couples TRBV5-1 to TRBJ1-1; 8 nucleotides line up with TRBD1. V lost 4 bases to trimming and J lost 6 bases; unmatched junction nucleotides: 5. This CDR3 is built from 13 residues. Germline V gives CDR1 SGHRS, CDR2 YFSETQ. The CDR3 spells CASSLDRAAEAFF. DNA for the CDR3: TGCGCCAGCAGCCTGGACAGGGCCGCTGAAGCTTTCTTT.

This clonotype was seen repeatedly, ten times or more. The chain is built from TRBV13 and TRBJ2-1; a possible D gene is TRBD2 (5 bases). Trimming pared 3 bases from V and 4 bases from J, leaving 19 bases between. The germline gives CDR1 PRHDT, CDR2 FYEKMQ (reference sequence). The CDR3 loop spans 17 amino acids. Written as DNA, the CDR3 is TGTGCCAGCAGCTTCCTTATCTTCGGGGTGGGTTACAATGAGCAGTTCTTC. Translating it yields CASSFLIFGVGYNEQFF.

Ten or more counts support this clonotype. The V gene is TRBV4-3, the J gene TRBJ2-3, with TRBD1 as a possible D gene (6 bases). The length of the CDR3 is 16 residues. Germline V lookup: CDR1 LGHNA, CDR2 YSLEER. V was shortened by 0 bases and J by 6 bases, with 16 bases between the two germline ends. CDR3 in DNA: TGCGCCAGCAGCCAAGAGAGGGACACAACTAGGGATACGCAGTATTTT. This gives the protein CASSQERDTTRDTQYF.

This clonotype has a handful of counts. The V and J genes are TRBV5-1 and TRBJ2-2; either TRBD1 or TRBD2 may fit D (5 bases each). The V gene's germline CDR1 is SGHRS and CDR2 YFSETQ. This CDR3 comprises 14 residues. Trimming pared 4 bases from V and 5 bases from J, leaving 12 bases between. CDR3 in amino acids: CASSPRESTGELFF. In DNA form, the CDR3 reads TGCGCCAGCAGCCCCAGGGAGAGTACCGGGGAGCTGTTTTTT.

Concerning this clonotype: This clone may be a read error of a much larger clone one base away. V is TRBV7-9 and J is TRBJ2-3; unclear D gene. This CDR3 spans 12 amino acids. The germline gives CDR1 SEHNR, CDR2 FQNEAQ (reference sequence). The ends were cut back, 0 bases at V and 5 bases at J, with 3 bases in the middle. CDR3 amino acids: CASSLAKDTQYF. Written as DNA, the CDR3 is TGTGCCAGCAGCTTAGCGAAAGATACGCAGTATTTT.

This rearrangement joins TRBV20-1 to TRBJ1-1, with D possibly TRBD1 on 5 matching bases. CDR1 and CDR2 from the germline V gene are DFQATT and SNEGSKA (reference sequence). Trimming took off 4 bases at V and 1 base at J, with 7 bases between the two ends. This CDR3 has 12 amino acids. The CDR3 DNA follows: TGCAGTGCTACGAGGGGGAACACTGAAGCTTTCTTT. This sequence encodes CSATRGNTEAFF.

This clonotype was recorded a few times. This chain uses TRBV27 with TRBJ2-7; 8 nucleotides align to TRBD1. J gave up 4 bases and V 5 bases, and 4 bases lay outside the gene matches. Germline values: CDR1 MNHEY, CDR2 SMNVEV (reference sequence). The CDR3 has 13 amino acids. For the CDR3, the DNA is TGTGCCAGCAGTAATCAGGGGGCTTACGAGCAGTACTTC. Translated: CASSNQGAYEQYF.

This rearrangement joins TRBV6-2 or TRBV6-3 to TRBJ2-1, with 8 bases that match TRBD1. Germline V CDR1 and CDR2: MNHEY, SVGEGT. Trimming at V came to 6 bases and at J to 2 bases, leaving 3 bases not matched to a gene. The length of the CDR3 is 14 residues. CDR3 DNA: TGTGCCAGCAGAGCGACAGGGGCCTACAATGAGCAGTTCTTC. Protein product: CASRATGAYNEQFF.

The chain joins TRBV5-6 to TRBJ2-1; 7 bases line up with TRBD2. CDR3 length: 15 residues. Trimming at V came to 1 base and at J to 5 bases, leaving 6 bases not matched to a gene. Germline values: CDR1 SGHDT, CDR2 YYEEEE. The CDR3 region is CASSLSRTRDNEQFF. In DNA form, the CDR3 reads TGTGCCAGCAGCTTGTCGCGGACTAGAGACAATGAGCAGTTCTTC.

The rearrangement uses TRBV12-3 or TRBV12-4 and TRBJ2-1; 11 bases agree with TRBD2. Trimming removed 3 bases from V and 6 bases from J; junction bases left unmatched: 7. The CDR3 has 16 residues. The CDR3 spells CASSLSGLAGRNEQFF. CDR3 nucleotide sequence: TGTGCCAGCAGTTTGTCAGGACTAGCGGGTCGCAATGAGCAGTTCTTC.

As regards this clonotype: One base away lies a much larger clone, so this may be a sequencing read error. V and J are TRBV2 and TRBJ2-3; 7 nucleotides align to TRBD1. The CDR3 extends over 14 amino acids. From germline, CDR1 is SNHLY and CDR2 FYNNEI. The CDR3 sequence: CASRRDSSPDMQYF. The DNA for the CDR3 is TGTGCCAGCAGGAGGGACAGCTCACCGGATATGCAGTATTTT.

This clonotype was counted at least ten times. This chain joins TRBV27 and TRBJ2-7; the match to TRBD2 covers 8 bases. The CDR3 covers 14 residues. V dropped 3 bases and J dropped 2; count of bases not matched to a gene: 3. From germline, CDR1 is MNHEY and CDR2 SMNVEV (reference sequence). The CDR3 DNA follows: TGTGCCAGCAGTTTTTTCGGGGGGGCCTACGAGCAGTACTTC. Its protein is CASSFFGGAYEQYF.

This rearrangement joins TRBV20-1 to TRBJ2-7; no reliable D call. V lost 0 bases and J 2 bases, leaving 17 bases between the germline ends. Per the germline V gene, CDR1 is DFQATT and CDR2 is SNEGSKA (reference sequence). This CDR3 has 16 residues. Written as DNA, the CDR3 is TGCAGTGCTAGAGACGCAAAACGACCGGACCCCTACGAGCAGTACTTC. Its translation: CSARDAKRPDPYEQYF.

This clonotype was seen more than once but under ten times. This chain connects TRBV20-1 to TRBJ2-7; 12 nucleotides agree with TRBD2. The CDR3 is made up of 13 amino acids. J lost 9 bases, V lost 5 bases, and 8 bases had no gene match. Germline V gives CDR1 DFQATT, CDR2 SNEGSKA (reference sequence). CDR3 sequence reads: CSAGTSGSTSQYF. The DNA of the CDR3 is TGCAGTGCTGGGACTAGCGGGTCTACGTCGCAGTACTTC.

The J gene is TRBJ2-7, the V gene TRBV5-1, with 8 bases identical to TRBD2. V lost 3 bases and J lost 3; bases outside the gene matches: 8. This CDR3 spans 15 amino acids. Germline V gene data show CDR1 as SGHRS and CDR2 as YFSETQ. The CDR3 sequence is CASSSGGTPIYEQYF. The DNA of the CDR3 is TGCGCCAGCAGCTCGGGAGGGACACCGATCTACGAGCAGTACTTC.

On this clonotype: This may arise from a read error, as a much more abundant clone is one base away. The chain recombines TRBV12-3 or TRBV12-4 with TRBJ2-7, with D tentatively TRBD2 (7 bases). This CDR3 comprises 15 residues. CDR3 sequence (DNA): TGTGCCATCAGTTTAAGGGGGGGGAGTATGAACGAGCAGTACTTC. It translates to CAISLRGGSMNEQYF.

The table lists this clonotype with many counts. This chain connects TRBV28 to TRBJ2-2; the D is unclear. V lost 3 bases and J lost 6, with 5 bases in between. The germline CDR1 and CDR2 sequences are MDHEN and SYDVKM. The CDR3 length is 12 residues. CDR3 in DNA: TGTGCCAGCAGTTTCGGAGCCGGGGAGCTGTTTTTT. Translated, it gives CASSFGAGELFF.

The chain employs TRBV12-3 or TRBV12-4 and TRBJ1-5, with 9 bases that match TRBD1. The CDR3 runs 16 residues. V lost 6 bases and J lost 3; bases outside the gene matches: 9. The CDR3 sequence: CASSPPGQGPNQPQHF. The CDR3 DNA follows: TGTGCCAGCAGCCCACCGGGACAGGGTCCCAATCAGCCCCAGCATTTT.

The V call is TRBV30, the J call TRBJ1-3; D not certain. The CDR3 length is 15 residues. Germline V gene sequence: CDR1 GTSNPN, CDR2 SVGIG (reference sequence). V was pared by 0 bases and J by 0 bases, with 9 bases between. In DNA form, the CDR3 reads TGTGCCTGGAGTGTATCAGGAGGCTCTGGAAACACCATATATTTT. Translating it yields CAWSVSGGSGNTIYF.

The chain has TRBV12-3 or TRBV12-4 and TRBJ2-2, with 12 nucleotides matching TRBD2. This CDR3 region has 15 residues. J was trimmed by 7 bases and V by 2 bases; bases with no gene match: 2. CDR3 amino acids: CASSLPTSGSGELFF. DNA of the CDR3: TGTGCCAGCAGTTTACCGACTAGCGGGAGCGGGGAGCTGTTTTTT.

This clonotype has a handful of counts. The genes are TRBV20-1 and TRBJ2-4; 7 nucleotides agree with TRBD2. With 5 bases clipped from V and 0 bases from J, the junction kept 10 bases outside the gene matches. CDR3 length: 16 amino acids. Germline CDR1 DFQATT, CDR2 SNEGSKA (reference sequence). Here the CDR3 DNA reads TGCAGTGCTTCAAAAGCGGGGTCCCTAGCCAAAAACATTCAGTACTTC. As protein: CSASKAGSLAKNIQYF.

The V call is TRBV4-1, the J call TRBJ2-1; TRBD1 aligns across 9 bases. From germline, CDR1 is MGHRA and CDR2 YSYEKL. This CDR3 has 15 residues. V lost 3 bases, J lost 4 bases, and 4 bases stayed unmatched. The CDR3 nucleotides are TGCGCCAGCAGCCACCGACAGGGGGGGTACAATGAGCAGTTCTTC. It specifies CASSHRQGGYNEQFF.

This clonotype has a count of ten or more. V usage is TRBV7-2 and J usage is TRBJ2-3; unclear D gene. The CDR3 spans 14 residues. Germline CDR1 is SGHTA and CDR2 is FQGNSA. V was clipped by 1 base and J by 5 bases, with 10 bases between them. The CDR3 DNA sequence: TGTGCCAGCAGCTTAGTAGGGATGGGAGATACGCAGTATTTT. Its translation is CASSLVGMGDTQYF.

At least ten counts were recorded for this clonotype. This chain connects TRBV10-2 to TRBJ2-2, with D perhaps matching TRBD1 (5 bases). Trimming stripped 4 bases from V and 8 bases from J, with 11 bases between. This CDR3 spans 13 amino acids. The germline V gene encodes CDR1 WSHSY and CDR2 SAAADI. CDR3 DNA: TGCGCCAGCAGTGGGCTAGGGGCGGGGGAGCTGTTTTTT. Translating it yields CASSGLGAGELFF.